The 26 T cell receptor beta chains below come from one sample, sequenced in a study of blood T cell repertoires in COVID-19. Sequencing was performed with immunoSEQ multiplex PCR; in TCRdb, only in-frame clones are kept and a portion is missing. The sample has 160,000 or so clones, about four fifths seen once. Source material: peripheral blood. Receptors were obtained from a woman aged 55-70 years with COVID-19, enrolled during active disease.

The CDR3 bases are TGTGCCAGCAGTTACTCGGGGGGGACCGGGGAGCTGTTTTTT. Translated, it gives CASSYSGGTGELFF. The genes are TRBV6-5 and TRBJ2-2, with 7 positions matching TRBD2. Germline assignment: CDR1 MNHEY and CDR2 SVGAGI. V gave up 0 bases and J gave up 5 bases; unmatched junction bases: 0. The length of the CDR3 is 14 residues.

This clone showed up just a few times. The chain carries TRBV2 and TRBJ2-3; TRBD2 matches 7 bases. V lost 6 bases and J lost 1; bases outside the gene matches: 10. Germline CDR1 and CDR2: SNHLY and FYNNEI. The CDR3 is made up of 16 amino acids. In nucleotides, the CDR3 is TGTGCCAGCAGAGGGGACTACCCGGGAGGCACAGATACGCAGTATTTT. Translation gives CASRGDYPGGTDTQYF.

V gene TRBV30 combines with J gene TRBJ1-1; D is undetermined. CDR3 length equals 13 residues. In germline, CDR1 is GTSNPN, CDR2 SVGIG (reference sequence). Trimming pared 7 bases from V and 1 base from J, leaving 13 bases between. The CDR3 here is CASLKPKNTEAFF. The CDR3 DNA sequence: TGTGCCTCTTTGAAGCCCAAGAACACTGAAGCTTTCTTT. Based on the CDR3 plus reference TRBV30 and TRBJ1-1, the full variable domain is SQTIHQWPATLVQPVGSPLSLECTVEGTSNPNLYWYRQAAGRGLQLLFYSVGIGQISSEVPQNLSASRPQDRQFILSSKKLLLSDSGFYLCASLKPKNTEAFFGQGTRLTVV.

The chain employs TRBV11-3 and TRBJ2-5, with 8 bases matching TRBD1. Per the germline V gene, CDR1 is SGHNT and CDR2 is YENEEA. This CDR3 comprises 13 residues. The junction had 3 bases not matched to a gene; V was cut back by 5 bases and J by 4 bases. CDR3 residues: CASSPTGAETQYF. CDR3 DNA sequence: TGTGCCAGCAGCCCGACAGGGGCAGAGACCCAGTACTTC.

This chain uses TRBV5-4 with TRBJ1-1; 7 nucleotides agree with TRBD1. Germline CDR1 SGHNT, CDR2 YYREEE (reference sequence). The CDR3 is 15 residues long. Germline trimming cut 0 bases from V and 0 bases from J; bases unmatched to any gene: 2. The CDR3 here is CASSLVTGMNTEAFF. CDR3 DNA: TGTGCCAGCAGCTTGGTGACAGGGATGAACACTGAAGCTTTCTTT.

CDR3 coding DNA: TGTGCCAGCAGCCCGAGACTAGCGGGAGAGACCCAGTACTTC. Its translation is CASSPRLAGETQYF. The rearrangement joins TRBV3-1 (or the pseudogene TRBV3-2) to TRBJ2-5; 10 bases align to TRBD2. In germline, CDR1 is LGHDT, CDR2 YNNKEL (reference sequence). This CDR3 contains 14 residues. After removal of 4 bases from V and 4 bases from J, the junction contained 3 bases not matched to a gene.

The chain recombines TRBV5-4 with TRBJ2-1; 8 bases match TRBD2. Trimming removed 0 bases from V and 2 bases from J; junction bases left unmatched: 4. Germline assignment: CDR1 SGHNT and CDR2 YYREEE (reference sequence). The CDR3 has 16 residues. CDR3 in DNA: TGTGCCAGCAGCTTGGACGGGGGGGTCGCCTACAATGAGCAGTTCTTC. Protein product: CASSLDGGVAYNEQFF.

This chain links TRBV11-2 with TRBJ1-1; D is unclear. V lost 2 bases and J 4 bases, leaving 11 bases between the germline ends. Germline CDR1 is SGHAT and CDR2 is FQNNGV. The length of the CDR3 is 14 residues. The CDR3 region is CASSLSIDGTEAFF. The CDR3 coding sequence is TGTGCCAGCAGCTTAAGCATAGATGGCACTGAAGCTTTCTTT.

The chain joins TRBV5-1 to TRBJ2-1, with 8 bases lining up with TRBD2. The CDR3 loop spans 15 amino acids. V shed 4 bases, J shed 1 base, and the junction held 4 bases outside the gene matches. In germline, CDR1 is SGHRS, CDR2 YFSETQ. This chain's CDR3 is CASSRGGQSYNEQFF. The CDR3 DNA is TGCGCCAGCAGCCGGGGGGGCCAGTCCTACAATGAGCAGTTCTTC.

This clone was counted a few times. This chain joins TRBV27 and TRBJ2-7, with D possibly TRBD1 on 6 matching bases. Germline values: CDR1 MNHEY, CDR2 SMNVEV (reference sequence). The CDR3 loop spans 17 amino acids. V lost 3 bases and J 5 bases, leaving 23 bases between the germline ends. CDR3 in amino acids: CASSFLYRGRGRNEQYF. The CDR3 nucleotides read TGTGCCAGCAGTTTCCTTTATAGGGGCAGGGGAAGAAACGAGCAGTACTTC.

This chain links TRBV29-1 with TRBJ2-1; 7 nucleotides agree with TRBD1. The CDR3 runs to 11 residues. Looked up from germline, CDR1 is SQVTM and CDR2 is ANQGSEA. The ends lost 5 bases at V and 9 bases at J; junction bases unmatched: 4. The CDR3 sequence: CSVNTGAEQFF. CDR3 nucleotides: TGCAGCGTTAACACAGGGGCTGAGCAGTTCTTC.

V usage is TRBV5-1 and J usage is TRBJ2-3; D is undetermined. V was pared by 4 bases and J by 0 bases, with 15 bases between. The germline V gene has CDR1 SGHRS and CDR2 YFSETQ. The CDR3 is made up of 16 amino acids. The CDR3 sequence is CASSPHMIDSTDTQYF. The CDR3 DNA reads as TGCGCCAGCAGCCCTCACATGATCGATAGCACAGATACGCAGTATTTT.

The chain links TRBV6-1 to TRBJ2-7, with 8 bases that match TRBD1. This CDR3 region has 14 residues. Germline-derived CDR1 and CDR2 are MNHNS and SASEGT. Trimming removed 3 bases from V and 5 bases from J; junction bases left unmatched: 6. The CDR3 here is CASSDLGQGHEQYV. CDR3 nucleotides: TGTGCCAGCAGTGACCTAGGACAGGGCCACGAGCAGTACGTC.

Only a few counts were recorded for this clone. This chain uses TRBV28 with TRBJ2-1; D not resolved. Trimming pared 7 bases from V and 9 bases from J, leaving 16 bases between. The CDR3 totals 13 residues. Germline V gives CDR1 MDHEN, CDR2 SYDVKM. Here the CDR3 DNA reads TGTGCCAGCAATCCTCATGCGGTGGGTGAGCAGTTCTTC. Translated, it gives CASNPHAVGEQFF.

The chain recombines TRBV7-3 with TRBJ2-1; D might be TRBD2 (6 bases). This CDR3 has 14 amino acids. Germline loops: CDR1 SGHTA, CDR2 FQGTGA. With 5 bases removed from V and 7 bases from J, the gap between germline ends came to 15 bases. DNA of the CDR3: TGTGCCAGCAGCCCTCATTCTGGAGGGAATGAGCAGTTCTTC. Translating gives CASSPHSGGNEQFF.

J is TRBJ2-7 and V is TRBV6-5, with 8 bases lining up with TRBD2. The CDR3 runs 15 residues. Germline assignment: CDR1 MNHEY and CDR2 SVGAGI. V trimming: 5 bases; J trimming: 4 bases; junction bases outside the gene matches: 10. The CDR3 region is CASSPERELRYEQYF. Written as DNA, the CDR3 is TGTGCCAGCAGTCCAGAGCGGGAGCTAAGGTACGAGCAGTACTTC.

The chain recombines TRBV5-1 with TRBJ2-3; TRBD2 aligns across 13 bases. The V gene's germline CDR1 is SGHRS and CDR2 YFSETQ. CDR3 length equals 19 residues. V lost 0 bases to trimming and J lost 4 bases; unmatched junction nucleotides: 11. The CDR3: CASSLVGQGTSGMPDTQYF. The CDR3 DNA sequence: TGCGCCAGCAGCTTGGTGGGACAGGGGACTAGCGGGATGCCAGATACGCAGTATTTT.

The chain is built from TRBV5-1 and TRBJ2-2; D might be TRBD2 (5 bases). This CDR3 region has 19 residues. Trimming cost V 1 base and J 4 bases, with 23 bases left between them. From germline, CDR1 is SGHRS and CDR2 YFSETQ. This CDR3 reads CASSLRVPSLGAVTGELFF. The CDR3 DNA reads TGCGCCAGCAGCTTGCGGGTTCCTAGCTTGGGAGCGGTCACCGGGGAGCTGTTTTTT.

The chain links TRBV5-8 to TRBJ2-1; 7 bases agree with TRBD2. The CDR3 runs to 15 residues. V lost 4 bases and J lost 2; bases outside the gene matches: 6. Germline CDR1 is SGHTS and CDR2 is YDEGEE. The CDR3 sequence: CASSPSGGTYNEQFF. The CDR3, as DNA: TGTGCCAGCAGCCCCTCGGGGGGAACCTACAATGAGCAGTTCTTC.

The chain joins TRBV3-1 (or the pseudogene TRBV3-2) to TRBJ2-1, with 13 bases lining up with TRBD2. Per the germline V gene, CDR1 is LGHDT and CDR2 is YNNKEL (reference sequence). V lost 3 bases and J lost 5; bases outside the gene matches: 4. The CDR3 is made up of 16 amino acids. This CDR3 is CASSQPLAGGDNEQFF. For the CDR3, the DNA is TGTGCCAGCAGCCAGCCACTAGCGGGGGGGGACAATGAGCAGTTCTTC.

This clone was found once. The chain couples TRBV6-4 to TRBJ2-5; 9 nucleotides line up with TRBD2. Looked up from germline, CDR1 is MRHNA and CDR2 is SNTAGT. CDR3 length equals 14 residues. The junction had 1 base not matched to a gene; V was cut back by 4 bases and J by 1 base. The CDR3 region has the DNA TGTGCCAGCAGTGTGACTAGCGGCCAAGAGACCCAGTACTTC. The encoded protein is CASSVTSGQETQYF.

V is TRBV6-1 and J is TRBJ1-2; 7 positions match TRBD1. V lost 8 bases to trimming and J lost 4 bases; unmatched junction nucleotides: 7. This CDR3 is 13 amino acids long. The germline gives CDR1 MNHNS, CDR2 SASEGT. The CDR3 loop reads CASASGQSYGYTF. CDR3 DNA: TGTGCCAGCGCCTCGGGACAGTCCTATGGCTACACCTTC.

The chain employs TRBV11-2 and TRBJ2-3, with 8 bases identical to TRBD1. The germline V gene encodes CDR1 SGHAT and CDR2 FQNNGV. The CDR3 runs 15 residues. V lost 6 bases, J lost 0 bases, and 5 bases stayed unmatched. This CDR3 reads CASRLGQASTDTQYF. CDR3 DNA: TGTGCCAGCAGACTGGGACAGGCTAGCACAGATACGCAGTATTTT. The variable domain in full, with the rest retrieved from reference TRBV11-2 and TRBJ2-3, is EAGVAQSPRYKIIEKRQSVAFWCNPISGHATLYWYQQILGQGPKLLIQFQNNGVVDDSQLPKDRFSAERLKGVDSTLKIQPAKLEDSAVYLCASRLGQASTDTQYFGPGTRLTVL.

This clone has a single count. In nucleotides, the CDR3 is TGTGCCAGTAGTATAAGCCCGGGAGAAGCTTTCTTT. It specifies CASSISPGEAFF. The rearrangement links TRBV19 to TRBJ1-1; D is unclear. Germline V gene sequence: CDR1 LNHDA, CDR2 SQIVND (reference sequence). Trimming stripped 2 bases from V and 8 bases from J, with 9 bases between. This CDR3 region has 12 residues.

This clone was counted only a few times. The gene calls are TRBV28 and TRBJ2-1; 9 bases fit TRBD1. The V gene end was trimmed by 7 bases and the J gene end by 16 bases; junction bases not matched to a gene: 17. CDR1 is MDHEN, CDR2 SYDVKM, per germline. The CDR3 is 14 amino acids. The CDR3 sequence is CASILGTGSSGTFF. The DNA for the CDR3 is TGTGCCAGCATCCTGGGGACAGGGAGCAGCGGGACTTTCTTC. The full variable domain, in which reference TRBV28 and TRBJ2-1 provide the parts outside the CDR3, is DVKVTQSSRYLVKRTGEKVFLECVQDMDHENMFWYRQDPGLGLRLIYFSYDVKMKEKGDIPEGYSVSREKKERFSLILESASTNQTSMYLCASILGTGSSGTFFGPGTRLTVL.

V usage is TRBV7-3 and J usage is TRBJ2-1; 10 bases map to TRBD1. CDR1 SGHTA and CDR2 FQGTGA come from the germline V gene. This CDR3 comprises 16 residues. V lost 5 bases and J lost 7; bases outside the gene matches: 11. In nucleotides, the CDR3 is TGTGCCAGCAGCCTAAGCCCGGGACAGGGGTTTAATGAGCAGTTCTTC. Residues: CASSLSPGQGFNEQFF. Variable domain in full (rest from reference TRBV7-3 and TRBJ2-1): GAGVSQTPSNKVTEKGKYVELRCDPISGHTALYWYRQSLGQGPEFLIYFQGTGAADDSGLPNDRFFAVRPEGSVSTLKIQRTERGDSAVYLCASSLSPGQGFNEQFFGPGTRLTVL.